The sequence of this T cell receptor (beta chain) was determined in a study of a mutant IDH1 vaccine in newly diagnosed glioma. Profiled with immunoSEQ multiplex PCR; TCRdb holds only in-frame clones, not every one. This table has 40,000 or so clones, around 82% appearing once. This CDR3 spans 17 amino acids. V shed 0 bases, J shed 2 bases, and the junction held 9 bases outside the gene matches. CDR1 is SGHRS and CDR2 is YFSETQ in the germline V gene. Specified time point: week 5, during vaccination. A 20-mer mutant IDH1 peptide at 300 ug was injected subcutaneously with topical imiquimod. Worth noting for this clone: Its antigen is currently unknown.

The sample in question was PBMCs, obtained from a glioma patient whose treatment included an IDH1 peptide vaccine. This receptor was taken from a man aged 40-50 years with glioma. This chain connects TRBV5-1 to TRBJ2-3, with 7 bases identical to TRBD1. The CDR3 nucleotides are TGCGCCAGCAGCTTGGGCCACCGGGACAGATTCACAGATACGCAGTATTTT. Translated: CASSLGHRDRFTDTQYF.